A selection of T cell receptor beta chains follows, all from one sample in a study of blood T cell repertoires in COVID-19. Profiling relied on immunoSEQ multiplex PCR, and the TCRdb table lists in-frame clones only, not all of them. The sample lists under 90,000 clones; 88% were seen once. The sequenced sample consisted of peripheral blood. The source of these receptors is a man between 65 and 85 years old with active or convalescent COVID-19. CDR3s leave out the opening cysteine and the closing phenylalanine or tryptophan. Part of the rows lack a size; the others show once, few, many or a class for expanded clones.

size | V | CDR3
. | TRBV5-1 | ASSLRTTGDYGYT
. | TRBV7-8 | ASSLAGSLREQY
. | TRBV3-1/TRBV3-2 | ASSQQLAGGYEQY
. | TRBV2 | ASSPTTVNSGNTIY
. | TRBV7-9 | ASSATSRSQY
. | TRBV5-5 | ASSLTLAGGASGNTIY
. | TRBV10-3 | ATTGGIGTEAF
. | TRBV3-1/TRBV3-2 | ASSQDPLAGHYNEQF
. | TRBV6-5 | ASSKGQDYEQY
. | TRBV7-9 | ASSLFPLGRGNQPQH
. | TRBV7-6 | ASSLDRVQTQY
. | TRBV24-1 | ATSDPTGDPYEQY
. | TRBV28 | ASRPAGSRHAIGPQH
. | TRBV18 | ASSPMGSTDTQY
. | TRBV6-5 | ASSSRNSGNTIY
. | TRBV7-6 | ASSRSGESYEQY
. | TRBV6-5 | ASRGSRNTEAF
. | TRBV4-1 | ASSQDLDEQF
. | TRBV6-6 | ASRRTASNQPQH
. | TRBV5-5 | ASSPGRGAVGQETQY
. | TRBV7-3 | ASSLRLGQRGANEQF
. | TRBV9 | ASSVEVVAGNEQF
. | TRBV6-5 | ASRLGQGSYEQY
. | TRBV7-2 | ASSLVSVDEQY
. | TRBV18 | ASSSRGNEQF
. | TRBV6-5 | ASKQGAKNQPQH
. | TRBV5-1 | ASSFDRVDTDTQY
. | TRBV7-9 | ASSPSYSGELF
. | TRBV5-6 | ASGRVDGNTEAF
. | TRBV4-2 | ASSQERGVGYT
. | TRBV6-5 | ASRDRVYEQY
. | TRBV10-2 | ASSESRGGRGNQPQH
. | TRBV15 | ATSRDYRRGSYEQY
. | TRBV5-5 | ASSALGPPGQRNTIY
. | TRBV19 | ASSFITGTTRNEKLF
. | TRBV7-8 | ASSPFASEQY
. | TRBV15 | ATSSNRGLNYGYT
. | TRBV7-2 | ASSLVVRNEQF
few | TRBV11-2 | ASSLGQGDEKLF
. | TRBV18 | ASSPYAPAGREKLF
. | TRBV10-2 | ASRVGSQETQY
. | TRBV5-1 | ASSLADRSNSPLH
. | TRBV19 | ASGDRLNNSPLH
few | TRBV2 | ASSETGFSGRTAGELF
. | TRBV5-1 | ASSSQATGELF
. | TRBV5-1 | ASSQTGASGANVLT
. | TRBV4-1 | ASSQVPSGRETQY
once | TRBV28 | ASRPPTLYEQY
once | TRBV7-6 | ASSKSRDRVRDTEAF
. | TRBV5-4 | ASSSRDSLSQY
. | TRBV5-6 | ASSLNAGRNQPQH
few | TRBV27 | ASSRNDRVLNTEAF
once | TRBV7-7 | ASSRGLGGETQY